Presented here are 26 T cell receptor beta chains from one specimen sequenced in a study of T cell responses to AZD1222 COVID-19 vaccine. TCRdb's copy holds only in-frame clones and misses some; the assay was immunoSEQ multiplex PCR. The sample yields approximately 100,000 clones, roughly 90% seen once. Sample: peripheral blood, taken on day 0 of MenACWY control vaccination. These receptor sequences come from an adult in good health.

V gene TRBV12-3 or TRBV12-4 combines with J gene TRBJ1-1, with D unclear. This CDR3 spans 11 amino acids. Deletions cut 2 bases from V and 8 bases from J, with 6 bases between. DNA of the CDR3: TGTGCCAGCAGTTTAAAAGGGGAAGCTTTCTTT. Protein product: CASSLKGEAFF.

V usage is TRBV20-1 and J usage is TRBJ2-7; possibly TRBD1 for D (6 bases). The CDR3 consists of 13 residues. The germline V and J ends were trimmed by 3 bases and 3 bases, with 12 bases remaining between them. CDR1 is DFQATT, CDR2 SNEGSKA, per germline (reference sequence). The CDR3 reads CSASLQGFYEQYF. In DNA, the CDR3 is TGCAGTGCTAGTTTACAGGGCTTCTACGAGCAGTACTTC.

The chain employs TRBV3-1 (or the pseudogene TRBV3-2) and TRBJ2-7, with D possibly being TRBD1 (6 bases). Trimming pared 7 bases from V and 5 bases from J, leaving 21 bases between. The CDR3 covers 15 residues. Germline loops: CDR1 LGHDT, CDR2 YNNKEL (reference sequence). The CDR3 sequence: CASNTGTRNMHEQYF. The CDR3 DNA reads as TGTGCCAGCAACACAGGGACAAGAAACATGCACGAGCAGTACTTC.

The CDR3 region has the DNA TGTGCCAGCAGGCCGGGATGGGGTTCACCCCTCCACTTT. Amino acids: CASRPGWGSPLHF. The chain uses TRBV28 and TRBJ1-6; D is uncertain. Germline CDR1 is MDHEN and CDR2 is SYDVKM. The germline V and J ends were trimmed by 6 bases and 9 bases, with 12 bases remaining between them. CDR3 length: 13 residues. Full variable domain (remainder filled in from reference TRBV28 and TRBJ1-6): DVKVTQSSRYLVKRTGEKVFLECVQDMDHENMFWYRQDPGLGLRLIYFSYDVKMKEKGDIPEGYSVSREKKERFSLILESASTNQTSMYLCASRPGWGSPLHFGNGTRLTVT.

The V call is TRBV24-1, the J call TRBJ1-5, with TRBD1 matching over 12 bases. The CDR3 has 12 amino acids. CDR1 KGHDR and CDR2 SFDVKD come from the germline V gene. V lost 4 bases to trimming and J lost 15 bases; unmatched junction nucleotides: 3. The CDR3 region has the DNA TGTGCCACCAGTGAAGGGGACAGGGGGCTGCATTTT. This encodes CATSEGDRGLHF.

The rearrangement links TRBV19 to TRBJ2-7; the D call may be TRBD1 or TRBD2 (5 bases each). CDR1 is LNHDA, CDR2 SQIVND, per germline (reference sequence). The length of the CDR3 is 14 residues. Trimming took 3 bases from V and 2 from J, leaving 11 bases between them. The CDR3 loop is CASSIRWGTYEQYF. DNA of the CDR3: TGTGCCAGTAGTATTAGGTGGGGGACCTACGAGCAGTACTTC.

This chain connects TRBV9 to TRBJ2-7; 14 nucleotides match TRBD2. The trim removed 3 bases at V and 2 bases at J, leaving 4 bases unmatched. Per the germline V gene, CDR1 is SGDLS and CDR2 is YYNGEE. The CDR3 has 16 residues. CDR3 DNA sequence: TGTGCCAGCAGCGCGGGACTAGCGGGGGCGGCCTACGAGCAGTACTTC. Translating gives CASSAGLAGAAYEQYF. Complete variable domain (other parts from reference TRBV9 and TRBJ2-7): DSGVTQTPKHLITATGQRVTLRCSPRSGDLSVYWYQQSLDQGLQFLIQYYNGEERAKGNILERFSAQQFPDLHSELNLSSLELGDSALYFCASSAGLAGAAYEQYFGPGTRLTVT.

The chain is built from TRBV3-1 (or the pseudogene TRBV3-2) and TRBJ1-2; D is unclear. Trimming shortened V by 0 bases and J by 8 bases, and 16 bases separated the two germline ends. Germline loops: CDR1 LGHDT, CDR2 YNNKEL (reference sequence). The CDR3 covers 15 residues. The CDR3 sequence is CASSQEPQDYRGYTF. The CDR3 DNA is TGTGCCAGCAGCCAAGAGCCCCAGGATTATCGAGGCTACACCTTC.

The CDR3 protein is CAWSVERELFF. The CDR3 nucleotides read TGTGCCTGGAGTGTAGAGAGGGAGCTGTTTTTT. The chain combines TRBV30 with TRBJ2-2; D uncertain. Trimming cost V 0 bases and J 9 bases, with 5 bases left between them. CDR1 and CDR2 from the germline V gene are GTSNPN and SVGIG (reference sequence). The CDR3 sequence is 11 residues long.

This chain joins TRBV7-9 and TRBJ2-1; 7 bases are a match to TRBD2. The V gene end was trimmed by 3 bases and the J gene end by 6 bases; junction bases not matched to a gene: 8. This CDR3 region has 15 residues. Germline loops: CDR1 SEHNR, CDR2 FQNEAQ (reference sequence). The CDR3 is CASSFLRERGNEQFF. DNA for the CDR3: TGTGCCAGCAGCTTTTTGCGGGAGAGGGGCAATGAGCAGTTCTTC. The full variable domain, in which reference TRBV7-9 and TRBJ2-1 provide the parts outside the CDR3, is DTGVSQNPRHKITKRGQNVTFRCDPISEHNRLYWYRQTLGQGPEFLTYFQNEAQLEKSRLLSDRFSAERPKGSFSTLEIQRTEQGDSAMYLCASSFLRERGNEQFFGPGTRLTVL.

This clone was found a few times. The chain carries TRBV28 and TRBJ1-2; 7 bases are shared with TRBD1. The CDR3 sequence is 16 residues long. The V gene's germline CDR1 is MDHEN and CDR2 SYDVKM. The ends lost 8 bases at V and 4 bases at J; junction bases unmatched: 16. The DNA of the CDR3 is TGTGCCAGCGAAACCCTGGGGGGACAGACCATCTATGGCTACACCTTC. As protein: CASETLGGQTIYGYTF.

This sequence joins TRBV7-9 and TRBJ2-1; 9 bases align to TRBD2. The V segment lost 1 base and the J segment 6 bases; nucleotides outside the gene matches: 4. The germline CDR1 and CDR2 sequences are SEHNR and FQNEAQ (reference sequence). This CDR3 is built from 15 residues. CDR3: CASSLGSGSVNEQFF. The CDR3 DNA sequence: TGTGCCAGCAGCTTAGGTAGCGGGAGTGTCAATGAGCAGTTCTTC.

The gene calls are TRBV27 and TRBJ2-6; tentatively, D is TRBD1 (5 bases). V dropped 2 bases and J dropped 4 bases, with 18 bases sitting between them. The CDR3 has 18 amino acids. Germline values: CDR1 MNHEY, CDR2 SMNVEV (reference sequence). CDR3 protein: CASSLGVSRDAGANVLTF. CDR3 DNA: TGTGCCAGCAGTTTAGGAGTGAGCAGGGATGCAGGGGCCAACGTCCTGACTTTC.

V and J are TRBV27 and TRBJ2-3, with 7 bases aligning to TRBD1. Trimming took 5 bases from V and 7 from J; bases not matched to a gene: 12. This CDR3 has 15 residues. Germline-derived CDR1 and CDR2 are MNHEY and SMNVEV (reference sequence). This chain's CDR3 is CASSPPGGTLNTQYF. The CDR3 DNA is TGTGCCAGCAGTCCCCCAGGGGGAACGCTAAATACGCAGTATTTT.

The chain couples TRBV10-3 to TRBJ1-2; TRBD1 aligns across 10 bases. Germline assignment: CDR1 ENHRY and CDR2 SYGVKD. The CDR3 sequence is 15 residues long. The V segment lost 2 bases and the J segment 4 bases; nucleotides outside the gene matches: 4. CDR3 in DNA: TGTGCCATCAGTGAGGGGACAGGGGCTATCTATGGCTACACCTTC. Translating it yields CAISEGTGAIYGYTF.

The rearrangement uses TRBV11-1 and TRBJ2-1, with 10 bases that match TRBD2. Germline V CDR1 and CDR2: SGHAT, FQDESV (reference sequence). With 5 bases clipped from V and 4 bases from J, the junction kept 8 bases outside the gene matches. There are 16 residues in the CDR3. CDR3 bases: TGTGCCAGCAGCCCGAAAACTAGCGGGATTTACAATGAGCAGTTCTTC. This sequence encodes CASSPKTSGIYNEQFF.

This clone was observed a single time. This rearrangement joins TRBV5-6 to TRBJ2-7, with D hard to call. This CDR3 has 17 amino acids. Trimming pared 2 bases from V and 0 bases from J, leaving 18 bases between. CDR1 is SGHDT and CDR2 is YYEEEE in the germline V gene. CDR3 residues: CASSLRNQASHSYEQYF. DNA for the CDR3: TGTGCCAGCAGCTTACGAAATCAAGCGAGTCACTCCTACGAGCAGTACTTC.

This chain links TRBV27 with TRBJ1-3; 8 bases agree with TRBD1. The CDR3 consists of 14 residues. Germline V gene data show CDR1 as MNHEY and CDR2 as SMNVEV (reference sequence). The V segment lost 8 bases and the J segment 4 bases; nucleotides outside the gene matches: 7. The CDR3: CASAWTGKGNTIYF. CDR3 sequence (DNA): TGTGCCAGCGCCTGGACAGGGAAAGGAAACACCATATATTTT.

V gene TRBV12-3 or TRBV12-4 combines with J gene TRBJ2-1; no reliable D call. The V and J ends lost 6 bases and 8 bases respectively, with 8 bases between them. CDR3 size: 11 residues. CDR3 DNA sequence: TGTGCCAGCAGAAAACAAGATGAGCAGTTCTTC. This translates into CASRKQDEQFF.

The rearrangement uses TRBV19 and TRBJ2-2, with D perhaps matching TRBD1 (5 bases). CDR3 size: 13 residues. V lost 6 bases, J lost 5 bases, and 10 bases lay in between. In germline, CDR1 is LNHDA, CDR2 SQIVND (reference sequence). CDR3 nucleotide sequence: TGTGCCAGTAGGATACAGGAAACCGGGGAGCTGTTTTTT. Translation: CASRIQETGELFF.

The chain employs TRBV27 and TRBJ2-7; 10 bases are a match to TRBD1. There are 15 residues in the CDR3. With V trimmed by 5 bases and J by 5 bases, 9 bases remained unmatched. Per the germline V gene, CDR1 is MNHEY and CDR2 is SMNVEV (reference sequence). The CDR3 DNA reads TGTGCCAGCAGTAGAAACGGGGACAGGGGCCACGAGCAGTACTTC. Protein product: CASSRNGDRGHEQYF.

The rearrangement links TRBV29-1 to TRBJ1-2; D gene uncertain. This CDR3 contains 12 residues. V was cut by 1 base and J by 8 bases, with 11 bases left in between. Per germline, CDR1 SQVTM and CDR2 ANQGSEA. The CDR3 loop is CSVEVRGRGYTF. Here the CDR3 DNA reads TGCAGCGTTGAAGTCCGGGGTAGGGGCTACACCTTC.

This clone was counted a single time. The J gene is TRBJ1-5, the V gene TRBV10-2; no definite D call. V lost 3 bases and J 4 bases, leaving 10 bases between the germline ends. Looked up from germline, CDR1 is WSHSY and CDR2 is SAAADI. This CDR3 is 14 amino acids long. CDR3 sequence (DNA): TGCGCCAGCAGTGACGGATCGAGAAATCAGCCCCAGCATTTT. Translation: CASSDGSRNQPQHF.

V gene TRBV7-2 combines with J gene TRBJ1-4; 9 nucleotides align to TRBD1. The CDR3 runs 17 residues. With 2 bases clipped from V and 3 bases from J, the junction kept 7 bases outside the gene matches. Germline CDR1 reads SGHTA; CDR2 reads FQGNSA. CDR3 coding DNA: TGTGCCAGCAGCTTACGGGACAGGGCGCGGTCTAATGAAAAACTGTTTTTT. It yields the protein CASSLRDRARSNEKLFF.

The chain joins TRBV11-3 to TRBJ2-3; 13 nucleotides line up with TRBD2. Germline V lookup: CDR1 SGHNT, CDR2 YENEEA. This CDR3 is 16 amino acids long. After removal of 5 bases from V and 0 bases from J, the junction contained 2 bases not matched to a gene. Here the CDR3 reads CASSPGLAGSTDTQYF. CDR3 sequence (DNA): TGTGCCAGCAGCCCGGGACTAGCGGGGAGCACAGATACGCAGTATTTT.

The rearrangement links TRBV6-5 to TRBJ1-1; 7 nucleotides line up with TRBD1. V dropped 4 bases and J dropped 4; count of bases not matched to a gene: 6. The CDR3 contains 14 residues. Germline lookup yields CDR1 MNHEY and CDR2 SVGAGI. The chain's CDR3 is CASSFNRGGTEAFF. In nucleotides, the CDR3 is TGTGCCAGCAGTTTCAACAGGGGTGGCACTGAAGCTTTCTTT.